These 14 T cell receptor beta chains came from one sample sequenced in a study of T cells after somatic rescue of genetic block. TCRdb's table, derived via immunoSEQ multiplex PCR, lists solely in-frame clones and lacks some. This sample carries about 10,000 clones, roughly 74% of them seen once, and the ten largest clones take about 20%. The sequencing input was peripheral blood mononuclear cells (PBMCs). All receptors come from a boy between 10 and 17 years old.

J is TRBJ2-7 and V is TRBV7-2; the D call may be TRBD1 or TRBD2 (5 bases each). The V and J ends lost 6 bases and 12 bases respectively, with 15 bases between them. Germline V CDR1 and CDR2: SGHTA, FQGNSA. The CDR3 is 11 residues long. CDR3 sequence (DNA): TGTGCCAGCAGACAGCCGGGACGCGTGTACTTC. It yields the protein CASRQPGRVYF. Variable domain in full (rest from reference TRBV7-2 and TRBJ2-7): GAGVSQSPSNKVTEKGKDVELRCDPISGHTALYWYRQSLGQGLEFLIYFQGNSAPDKSGLPSDRFSAERTGGSVSTLTIQRTQQEDSAVYLCASRQPGRVYFGPGTRLTVT.

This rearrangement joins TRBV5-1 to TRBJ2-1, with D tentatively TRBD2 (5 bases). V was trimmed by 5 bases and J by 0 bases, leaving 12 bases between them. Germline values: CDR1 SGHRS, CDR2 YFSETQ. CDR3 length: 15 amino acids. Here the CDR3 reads CASSPLASSYNEQFF. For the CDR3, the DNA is TGCGCCAGCAGTCCCCTAGCAAGCTCCTACAATGAGCAGTTCTTC.

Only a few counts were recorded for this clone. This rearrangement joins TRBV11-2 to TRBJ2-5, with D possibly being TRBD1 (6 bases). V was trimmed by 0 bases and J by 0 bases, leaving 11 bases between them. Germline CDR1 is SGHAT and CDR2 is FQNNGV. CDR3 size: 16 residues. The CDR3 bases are TGTGCCAGCAGCTTAGATCTTACAGGGTACCAAGAGACCCAGTACTTC. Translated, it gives CASSLDLTGYQETQYF.

CDR3 residues: CASSLPGELFF. Written as DNA, the CDR3 is TGTGCCAGCAGCTTACCCGGGGAGCTGTTTTTT. This sequence joins TRBV7-8 and TRBJ2-2, with no clear D. The V and J ends lost 2 bases and 6 bases respectively, with 1 base between them. Germline assignment: CDR1 SGHVS and CDR2 FQNEAQ. This CDR3 comprises 11 residues.

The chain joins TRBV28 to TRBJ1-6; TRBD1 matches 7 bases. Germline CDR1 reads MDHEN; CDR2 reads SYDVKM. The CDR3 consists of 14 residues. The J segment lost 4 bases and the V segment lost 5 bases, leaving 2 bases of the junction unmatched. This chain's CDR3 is CASSMTGYNSPLHF. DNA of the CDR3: TGTGCCAGCAGTATGACAGGGTATAATTCACCCCTCCACTTT.

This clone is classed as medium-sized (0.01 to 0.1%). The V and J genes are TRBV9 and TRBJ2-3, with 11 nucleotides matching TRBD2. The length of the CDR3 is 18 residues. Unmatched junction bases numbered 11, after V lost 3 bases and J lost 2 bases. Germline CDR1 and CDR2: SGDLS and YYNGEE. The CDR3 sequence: CASSATTIAGGATDTQYF. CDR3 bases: TGTGCCAGCAGCGCAACGACGATAGCGGGGGGGGCCACAGATACGCAGTATTTT.

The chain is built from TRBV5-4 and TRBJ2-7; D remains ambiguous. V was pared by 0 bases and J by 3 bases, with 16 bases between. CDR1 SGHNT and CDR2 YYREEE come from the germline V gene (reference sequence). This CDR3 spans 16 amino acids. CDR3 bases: TGTGCCAGCAGCTTGGCGGATACTCCTGCAGGCTACGAGCAGTACTTC. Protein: CASSLADTPAGYEQYF.

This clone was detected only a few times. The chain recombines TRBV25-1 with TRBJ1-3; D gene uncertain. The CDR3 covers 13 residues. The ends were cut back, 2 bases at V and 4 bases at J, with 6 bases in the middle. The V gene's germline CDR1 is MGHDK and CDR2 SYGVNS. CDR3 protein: CASSEAGGNTIYF. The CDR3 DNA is TGTGCCAGCAGTGAAGCAGGAGGAAACACCATATATTTT.

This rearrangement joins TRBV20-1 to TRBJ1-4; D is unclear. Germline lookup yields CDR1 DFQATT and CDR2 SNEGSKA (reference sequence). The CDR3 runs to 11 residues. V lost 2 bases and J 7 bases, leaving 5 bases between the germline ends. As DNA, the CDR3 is TGCAGTGCTAGAAAGGCTGAAAAACTGTTTTTT. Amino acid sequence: CSARKAEKLFF.

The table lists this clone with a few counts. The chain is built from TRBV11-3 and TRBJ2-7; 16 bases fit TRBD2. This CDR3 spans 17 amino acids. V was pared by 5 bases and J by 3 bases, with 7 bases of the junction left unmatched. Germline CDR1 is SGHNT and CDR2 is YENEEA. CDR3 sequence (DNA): TGTGCCAGCAGCACGGGACTAGCGGGAGGGGTGGGCTACGAGCAGTACTTC. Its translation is CASSTGLAGGVGYEQYF. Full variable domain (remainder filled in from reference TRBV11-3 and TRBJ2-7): EAGVVQSPRYKIIEKKQPVAFWCNPISGHNTLYWYLQNLGQGPELLIRYENEEAVDDSQLPKDRFSAERLKGVDSTLKIQPAELGDSAVYLCASSTGLAGGVGYEQYFGPGTRLTVT.

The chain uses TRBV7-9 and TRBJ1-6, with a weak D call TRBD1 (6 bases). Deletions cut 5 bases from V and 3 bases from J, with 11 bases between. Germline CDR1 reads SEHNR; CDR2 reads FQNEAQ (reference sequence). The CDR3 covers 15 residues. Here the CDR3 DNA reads TGTGCCAGCAGCCTTACAGGGAGCTATAATTCACCCCTCCACTTT. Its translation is CASSLTGSYNSPLHF.

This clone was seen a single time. CDR3 DNA: TGTGCCAGCAGGTTGACAGGGAACTATGGCTACACCTTC. The encoded protein is CASRLTGNYGYTF. The rearrangement uses TRBV7-1 and TRBJ1-2; the match to TRBD1 covers 7 bases. TRBV7-1 is an open reading frame whose function is uncertain. CDR3 size: 13 residues. V gave up 6 bases and J gave up 2 bases; unmatched junction bases: 3.

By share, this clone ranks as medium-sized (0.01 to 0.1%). DNA of the CDR3: TGTGCCAGCAGTTTTAATACAGGGAGGATAAAGCCCCAGCATTTT. This translates into CASSFNTGRIKPQHF. The rearrangement links TRBV28 to TRBJ1-5; D possibly corresponds to TRBD1 (6 bases). Germline values: CDR1 MDHEN, CDR2 SYDVKM. The CDR3 length is 15 residues. V was cut by 3 bases and J by 8 bases, with 17 bases left in between.

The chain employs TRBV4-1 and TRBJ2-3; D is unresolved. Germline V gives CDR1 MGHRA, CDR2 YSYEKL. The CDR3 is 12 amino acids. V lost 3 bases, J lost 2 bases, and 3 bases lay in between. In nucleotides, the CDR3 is TGCGCCAGCAGCCAGTCCACAGATACGCAGTATTTT. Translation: CASSQSTDTQYF.